Given below is one T cell receptor (beta chain) in context. This clonotype showed up many times. Its antigen target is currently unknown. Nothing much larger sits one base from this clone, and base qualities are not available. The record originates from a study of T cells in Graves' hyperthyroidism and ophthalmopathy (dated by TCRdb to the late 2010s). In the study overall: Peripheral blood samples were taken at initial diagnosis, before any treatment was given. TCR V-J signatures able to tell the groups apart were searched for in a discovery cohort of 100 or so patients, of whom over 40 had Graves' ophthalmopathy and roughly 58 had stable Graves' hyperthyroidism. Prospective prediction of ophthalmopathy was tested in an independent validation cohort of 18 to 20 hyperthyroidism patients and 15 to 17 patients who later progressed to ophthalmopathy. The 100 discovery patients were randomly split 7:3 into training and test sets. Thyroid tissue and blood T-cell repertoires from several Graves' hyperthyroidism patients were also compared in the study. After sampling, hyperthyroidism patients received methimazole starting at 30 mg daily, and ophthalmopathy patients received high-dose intravenous methylprednisolone. According to the paper, TCR Vbeta CDR3 sequencing was carried out on about 140 peripheral blood samples, which came from under 50 ophthalmopathy, 75 or so hyperthyroidism and approximately 17 progressor patients. Study-wide conclusions, independent of this receptor: In validation, the model predicted progression to ophthalmopathy a median of roughly 6.5 months before onset, with about 71% sensitivity and almost 75% specificity. Sample size was not statistically predetermined, and blinding of investigators to group allocation was not performed. A model built on a 13 V-J signature distinguished ophthalmopathy from stable hyperthyroidism, reaching about 88% sensitivity and 81.08% specificity in cross-validation and 80%/75% in testing. Blood samples also contained most of the expanded thyroid clonotypes (frequency above 0.001), which suggests that blood repertoires may reflect thyroid immune responses.

Between the V and J ends, shortened by 6 bases and 6 bases respectively, the junction contains 17 bases. As encoded in the germline V gene, CDR1 is SGHAT while CDR2 is FQNNGV. Including the terminal cysteine and phenylalanine, the CDR3 comprises 14 residues. Only the CDR3 DNA is retained, 42 bases long and in frame from the first base. Ophthalmopathy patients had moderately to severely active disease, Clinical Activity Score of at least 3, NOSPECS grade of at least 4, and duration under 3 months. The study excluded patients with uncontrolled infections, other autoimmune diseases, pregnancy or lactation. Diagnoses were based on clinical symptoms, serum thyroxine and TRAb, thyroid ultrasound and orbital computed tomography. PBMCs were isolated from more than 8 ml of fresh peripheral blood by Ficoll-Paque density gradient centrifugation. Total RNA was extracted with Trizol reagent, and quality was checked on an Agilent 2100 Bioanalyzer.

The TCR beta CDR3 regions were amplified from RNA transcripts. For the first round of RT-PCR on the TCR CDR3, the HTBI primer set was used together with the Qiagen OneStep RT-PCR kit. Libraries were constructed in a second round of multiplex PCR, after which size selection and purification were carried out. Libraries were sequenced paired-end with 100 bp reads on an Illumina HiSeq2000. Regarding the original processing steps: SOAPnuke was used to process the raw data, throwing out any read that contained adapters or uncalled bases, had a mean Phred below 15, or lacked an exact constant-primer or identifier match. COPE v1.2.5 was used to merge the high-quality paired reads, and each unique nucleotide sequence was defined as a clonotype. MiTCR v1.1 was used to align clonotypes to the IMGT TRBV, TRBD and TRBJ reference segments. The analysis included only V-J combinations with a frequency above 0.0001, which together covered approximately 99% of the repertoires. A TCS score was defined as the ratio between F50 (clonal expansion) and ExV (chaos), using BLOSUM62-based TCRdist between CDR3 peptides within each V-J. Welch's t-statistics and random forest reduced 500 to 550 V-J features to about 12, which were used in a naive Bayes classifier (R e1071). The public reads were quality trimmed at Q25 with fastp and then assembled into clones with MiXCR by TCRdb, keeping productive beta chains. Rows matching on CDR3 protein sequence are summarized as one entry with the most common DNA and genes. What appears here as the V and J calls and clone size reflects TCRdb's work, not the paper's. Within this sample are about 380,000 distinct CDR3 sequences, with roughly 15% of them counted one time only. Jointly, the top ten make up 15% to 20% of the sample.

The specimen was blood. This receptor was identified in a woman aged 25 to 39 with Graves' ophthalmopathy. The V and J segments used are TRBV11-2 and TRBJ1-1; TRBD1 could be the D gene, as 5 bases match. The CDR3 reads as follows: CASSLNRYPPEAFF. Read as DNA, the sequence is TGTGCCAGCAGTTTAAACAGGTACCCCCCTGAAGCTTTCTTT.